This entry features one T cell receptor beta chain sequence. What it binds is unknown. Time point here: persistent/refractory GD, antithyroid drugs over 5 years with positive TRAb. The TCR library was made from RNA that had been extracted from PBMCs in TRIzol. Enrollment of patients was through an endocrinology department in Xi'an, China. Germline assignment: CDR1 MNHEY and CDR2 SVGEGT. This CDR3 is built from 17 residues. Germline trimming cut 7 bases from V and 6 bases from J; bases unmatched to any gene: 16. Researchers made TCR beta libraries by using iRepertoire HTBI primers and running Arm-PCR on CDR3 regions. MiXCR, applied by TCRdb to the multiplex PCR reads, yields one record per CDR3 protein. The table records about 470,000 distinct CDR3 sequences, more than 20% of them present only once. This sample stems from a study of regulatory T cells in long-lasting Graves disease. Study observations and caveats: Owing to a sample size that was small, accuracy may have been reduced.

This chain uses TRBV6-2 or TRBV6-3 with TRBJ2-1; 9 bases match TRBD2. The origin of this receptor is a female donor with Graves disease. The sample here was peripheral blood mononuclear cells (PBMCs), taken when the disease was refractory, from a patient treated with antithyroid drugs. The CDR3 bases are TGTGCCAGCACCACCCGGGACAGCCATAGCGGGAGCAATGAGCAGTTCTTC. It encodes CASTTRDSHSGSNEQFF.